Listed below are T cell receptor beta chains from one sample, sequenced in a study of cytomegalovirus exposure and HLA in healthy donors. The assay was immunoSEQ multiplex PCR, and TCRdb's table has in-frame clones only and misses some. The repertoire consists of 250,000 to 300,000 clones, with around 91% occurring once and the leading ten covering under 0.45%. Sequenced material: PBMCs. These receptors came from a woman aged 18-35 years in good health and CMV-seronegative. The CDR3 runs from the conserved cysteine through the conserved F or W. D genes are given only for firm matches.

cdr3_nt	cdr3_aa	v_call	d_call	j_call
TGTGCCAGCAGCTACCGGCAAGGACAGGAAATTGAAAAACTGTTTTTT	CASSYRQGQEIEKLFF	TRBV7-9	TRBD1	TRBJ1-4
TGCGCCAGCAGCTTCGGGACAGGGAACGGAAACACCATATATTTT	CASSFGTGNGNTIYF	TRBV5-1	TRBD1	TRBJ1-3
TGTGCCTGGAGTGGAGGGGGATTTAGCAATCAGCCCCAGCATTTT	CAWSGGGFSNQPQHF	TRBV30	-	TRBJ1-5
TGTGCCAGCAGTCATGACAGGGGCAATCAGCCCCAGCATTTT	CASSHDRGNQPQHF	TRBV6-5	TRBD1	TRBJ1-5
TGTGCCAGCAGCGACAGGGCAGATACGCAGTATTTT	CASSDRADTQYF	TRBV11-3	TRBD1	TRBJ2-3
TGTGCCATCAGTGAGACTGGACAGGGGGAATCCTCTAACTATGGCTACACCTTC	CAISETGQGESSNYGYTF	TRBV10-3	TRBD1	TRBJ1-2
TGTGCCAGCAGCTCGGGACAAAAGGGGTACTATAATTCACCCCTCCACTTT	CASSSGQKGYYNSPLHF	TRBV5-6	-	TRBJ1-6
TGTGCCACCAGCAGAGTGCTTTGGGAGTCTAGCAATCAGCCCCAGCATTTT	CATSRVLWESSNQPQHF	TRBV15	-	TRBJ1-5
TGCGCCAGCAGCCAAGATCTTAGGGACACGCGGCAGTACTTC	CASSQDLRDTRQYF	TRBV4-3	-	TRBJ2-7
TGTGCCAGCAGCTTGGCACAGGGGTTCCCTGAGCAGTTCTTC	CASSLAQGFPEQFF	TRBV5-4	TRBD1	TRBJ2-1